This T cell receptor (beta chain) emerged from a study of blood T cells in healthy people across ages. General study findings and limits: TCR beta diversity per million T cells fell roughly linearly with age. The unsorted PBMCs prevented any conclusive comparison of naive versus antigen-experienced cells. Diversity figures based on one million T cells were deemed too low. In long-lived donors, naive CD4+ cell counts and diversity exceeded those of aged donors.

For this clonotype: What it recognizes is unknown.

Combining a sample-barcoded 5' primer with a J-beta primer mix, a second PCR ran for about 7 to 12 cycles. TCRdb recomputed calls from the 5' RACE reads with MiXCR, one row per CDR3 protein. The sample comprises 700,000 or so distinct CDR3 sequences, 22% of which are singletons, and about 22% rests with the top ten. Between the trimmed V and J ends, which lost 0 bases and 4 bases, there was a span of 9 bases. Per the germline V gene, CDR1 is ENHRY and CDR2 is SYGVKD. The CDR3 covers 14 residues. The material sequenced was blood. The TCR sequence derives from a man in his 70s in good health. The rearrangement uses TRBV10-3 and TRBJ2-5, with D unclear. The DNA of the CDR3 is TGTGCCATCAGTGAGTCATCCACCATAGAGACCCAGTACTTC. This encodes CAISESSTIETQYF.